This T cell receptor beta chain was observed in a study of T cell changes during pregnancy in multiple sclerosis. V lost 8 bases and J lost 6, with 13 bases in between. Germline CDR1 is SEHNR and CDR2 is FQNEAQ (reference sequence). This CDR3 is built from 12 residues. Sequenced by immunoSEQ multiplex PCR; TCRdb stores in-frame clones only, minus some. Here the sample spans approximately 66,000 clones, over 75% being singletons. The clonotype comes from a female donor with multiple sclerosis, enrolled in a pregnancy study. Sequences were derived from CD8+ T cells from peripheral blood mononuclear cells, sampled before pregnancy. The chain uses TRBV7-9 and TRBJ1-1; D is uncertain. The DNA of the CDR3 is TGTGCCAGCCGCTGGTCTTACTCTGAAGCTTTCTTT. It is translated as CASRWSYSEAFF. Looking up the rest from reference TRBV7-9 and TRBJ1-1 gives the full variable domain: DTGVSQNPRHKITKRGQNVTFRCDPISEHNRLYWYRQTLGQGPEFLTYFQNEAQLEKSRLLSDRFSAERPKGSFSTLEIQRTEQGDSAMYLCASRWSYSEAFFGQGTRLTVV.